Each of the 23 T cell receptor beta chains below was sequenced from the same sample in a study of blood T cell repertoires in COVID-19. This table comes from immunoSEQ multiplex PCR, and its TCRdb copy is limited to in-frame clones, with some not included. The table lists approximately 120,000 clones, around 80% of them singletons. The sequencing sample was made of peripheral blood. The receptors come from a human donor in a cohort sampled during active or convalescent COVID-19.

This rearrangement joins TRBV7-2 to TRBJ1-6; a possible D gene is TRBD1 (6 bases). V was trimmed by 1 base and J by 4 bases, leaving 14 bases between them. Germline CDR1 SGHTA, CDR2 FQGNSA. This CDR3 has 17 residues. The DNA of the CDR3 is TGTGCCAGCAGCTTAGTCCCGGGGACATTTTATAATTCACCCCTCCACTTT. Translating it yields CASSLVPGTFYNSPLHF. Drawing the rest from reference TRBV7-2 and TRBJ1-6, the complete variable domain is GAGVSQSPSNKVTEKGKDVELRCDPISGHTALYWYRQSLGQGLEFLIYFQGNSAPDKSGLPSDRFSAERTGGSVSTLTIQRTQQEDSAVYLCASSLVPGTFYNSPLHFGNGTRLTVT.

Only a few counts were recorded for this clone. The chain links TRBV28 to TRBJ2-7; 8 nucleotides match TRBD2. CDR1 MDHEN and CDR2 SYDVKM come from the germline V gene. The V segment lost 2 bases and the J segment 5 bases; nucleotides outside the gene matches: 8. This CDR3 region has 15 residues. CDR3 nucleotide sequence: TGTGCCAGCAGTTTAAGGGTAGCGGGATCCCACGAGCAGTACTTC. It yields the protein CASSLRVAGSHEQYF.

This sequence joins TRBV3-1 (or the pseudogene TRBV3-2) and TRBJ1-3; D is unclear. The CDR3 consists of 13 residues. The V gene lost 2 bases and the J gene lost 4 bases, with 6 bases spanning the gap. Germline V gives CDR1 LGHDT, CDR2 YNNKEL (reference sequence). The CDR3 here is CASSQIRGNTIYF. The CDR3 region has the DNA TGTGCCAGCAGCCAAATCCGGGGAAACACCATATATTTT.

The J gene is TRBJ2-1, the V gene TRBV18; maybe TRBD1 (6 bases). This CDR3 spans 17 amino acids. Germline CDR1 is KGHSH and CDR2 is LQKENI. V gave up 5 bases and J gave up 6 bases, with 23 bases separating them. The CDR3 DNA reads TGTGCCAGCTCAAGCAGAGATAGACGGGGACATAGCAATGAGCAGTTCTTC. Translated, it gives CASSSRDRRGHSNEQFF.

The V call is TRBV7-9, the J call TRBJ1-6; 7 nucleotides align to TRBD1. The CDR3 consists of 16 residues. Trimming removed 0 bases from V and 2 bases from J; junction bases left unmatched: 1. Germline lookup yields CDR1 SEHNR and CDR2 FQNEAQ (reference sequence). CDR3: CASSLAGGTYNSPLHF. In nucleotides, the CDR3 is TGTGCCAGCAGCTTAGCAGGGGGCACCTATAATTCACCCCTCCACTTT.

This clone was seen a single time. This chain uses TRBV10-3 with TRBJ2-1; 10 bases fit TRBD2. The germline V gene has CDR1 ENHRY and CDR2 SYGVKD. Trimming took 7 bases from V and 7 from J; bases not matched to a gene: 10. The CDR3 consists of 15 residues. The CDR3 region has the DNA TGTGCCATCATGGAGGTAGCGGGAGGTCTGAATGAGCAGTTCTTC. The encoded protein is CAIMEVAGGLNEQFF.

This chain links TRBV6-2 or TRBV6-3 with TRBJ2-1; 11 bases fit TRBD2. Germline CDR1 is MNHEY and CDR2 is SVGEGT. This CDR3 has 16 residues. The V segment lost 5 bases and the J segment 9 bases; nucleotides outside the gene matches: 12. CDR3 in DNA: TGTGCCAGCAGTACCCCCTTAGCGGGAGGGCCTGGTGAGCAGTTCTTC. Residues: CASSTPLAGGPGEQFF.

V is TRBV24-1 and J is TRBJ2-2; TRBD1 is a possible D gene (5 bases). The CDR3 sequence is 18 residues long. Trimming took off 0 bases at V and 1 base at J, with 14 bases between the two ends. The germline CDR1 and CDR2 sequences are KGHDR and SFDVKD. The CDR3 spells CATSDLPIGAGNTGELFF. CDR3 nucleotide sequence: TGTGCCACCAGTGATTTGCCCATTGGGGCAGGGAACACCGGGGAGCTGTTTTTT.

The rearrangement links TRBV14 to TRBJ2-7; D is ambiguous. Between the trimmed V and J ends, which lost 2 bases and 0 bases, there was a span of 5 bases. The CDR3 has 13 residues. Germline V gene data show CDR1 as SGHDN and CDR2 as FVKESK. The DNA of the CDR3 is TGTGCCAGCAGCCAATACAGCTCCTACGAGCAGTACTTC. Protein sequence: CASSQYSSYEQYF.

V usage is TRBV10-3 and J usage is TRBJ2-2; 7 bases match TRBD2. This CDR3 region has 14 residues. Trimming cost V 6 bases and J 6 bases; bases outside gene matches: 7. CDR1 and CDR2 from the germline V gene are ENHRY and SYGVKD. CDR3 loop: CAIRGGNQAGELFF. In DNA form, the CDR3 reads TGTGCCATCAGGGGGGGGAATCAGGCCGGGGAGCTGTTTTTT.

The chain links TRBV19 to TRBJ1-5, with 11 bases that match TRBD1. The V gene's germline CDR1 is LNHDA and CDR2 SQIVND (reference sequence). The CDR3 consists of 16 residues. The V and J ends lost 1 base and 6 bases, in that order; junction bases with no gene match: 5. The CDR3 coding sequence is TGTGCCAGTAGTATAGGGACAGGGGGCGCGGGTCAGCCCCAGCATTTT. As protein: CASSIGTGGAGQPQHF. The full variable domain, completed using reference TRBV19 and TRBJ1-5, is DGGITQSPKYLFRKEGQNVTLSCEQNLNHDAMYWYRQDPGQGLRLIYYSQIVNDFQKGDIAEGYSVSREKKESFPLTVTSAQKNPTAFYLCASSIGTGGAGQPQHFGDGTRLSIL.

This clone was seen once. The chain uses TRBV5-4 and TRBJ2-2; 14 bases map to TRBD2. CDR3 length: 17 amino acids. Germline V gene lookup returns CDR1 SGHNT and CDR2 YYREEE (reference sequence). Trimming removed 3 bases from V and 5 bases from J; junction bases left unmatched: 6. As DNA, the CDR3 is TGTGCCAGCAGCTCCGGACTAGCGGGGGGAGGAACCGGGGAGCTGTTTTTT. Translating it yields CASSSGLAGGGTGELFF.

This chain joins TRBV19 and TRBJ2-5, with a possible D match to TRBD1 (5 bases). Trimming cost V 1 base and J 5 bases, with 11 bases left between them. Germline CDR1 and CDR2: LNHDA and SQIVND (reference sequence). CDR3 length equals 14 residues. The CDR3 DNA follows: TGTGCCAGTAGTATAGGTAAAAGGGGTGAGACCCAGTACTTC. Translation: CASSIGKRGETQYF.

V is TRBV12-5 and J is TRBJ2-5; TRBD1 might be the D (6 bases). V was cut by 7 bases and J by 5 bases, with 20 bases left in between. Per germline, CDR1 LGHNT and CDR2 FRNRAP. The CDR3 spans 15 residues. CDR3 nucleotide sequence: TGTGCTAGTGCCATGGGGGCCTTAGTCCAGGAGACCCAGTACTTC. Amino acids: CASAMGALVQETQYF.

Only one count was recorded for this clone. This chain joins TRBV27 and TRBJ1-2, with TRBD1 identical over 8 bases. In germline, CDR1 is MNHEY, CDR2 SMNVEV (reference sequence). CDR3 size: 18 residues. J gave up 7 bases and V 6 bases, and 22 bases lay outside the gene matches. CDR3 nucleotides: TGTGCCAGCAGCCCTGGACCTCACTTTCCGACAGGGGAAGGTGGCTACACCTTC. Translating gives CASSPGPHFPTGEGGYTF.

This sequence joins TRBV19 and TRBJ1-2, with D unresolved. This CDR3 has 16 residues. The germline V and J ends were trimmed by 4 bases and 2 bases, with 17 bases remaining between them. Per germline, CDR1 LNHDA and CDR2 SQIVND (reference sequence). CDR3 nucleotide sequence: TGTGCCAGTAGTAAAAATCTAGCCGGGATCAACTATGGCTACACCTTC. Protein: CASSKNLAGINYGYTF.

The V and J genes are TRBV27 and TRBJ2-1, with 14 bases matching TRBD2. CDR1 MNHEY and CDR2 SMNVEV come from the germline V gene (reference sequence). The ends lost 5 bases at V and 9 bases at J; junction bases unmatched: 6. The CDR3 runs 15 residues. The CDR3 region is CASSPGTSGGTEQFF. CDR3 coding DNA: TGTGCCAGCAGTCCAGGGACTAGCGGGGGTACTGAGCAGTTCTTC.

The chain couples TRBV6-5 to TRBJ2-7, with 14 bases that match TRBD2. CDR1 is MNHEY, CDR2 SVGAGI, per germline. The CDR3 covers 15 residues. With 5 bases clipped from V and 3 bases from J, the junction kept 3 bases outside the gene matches. This chain's CDR3 is CASSPGTSGSYEQYF. CDR3 coding DNA: TGTGCCAGCAGTCCGGGGACTAGCGGGAGCTACGAGCAGTACTTC.

The rearrangement uses TRBV7-2 and TRBJ2-1, with 10 bases identical to TRBD2. The CDR3 sequence is 15 residues long. V lost 5 bases, J lost 1 base, and 2 bases stayed unmatched. Germline lookup yields CDR1 SGHTA and CDR2 FQGNSA. The CDR3: CASSLSGGSYNEQFF. The CDR3 DNA reads as TGTGCCAGCAGCCTTAGCGGGGGGTCCTACAATGAGCAGTTCTTC.

The chain is built from TRBV4-2 and TRBJ2-7; 8 bases map to TRBD1. Germline loops: CDR1 LGHNA, CDR2 YNFKEQ. This CDR3 comprises 11 residues. V was pared by 6 bases and J by 6 bases, with 1 base of the junction left unmatched. The CDR3 sequence: CASRQGGEQYF. Written as DNA, the CDR3 is TGTGCCAGCAGACAGGGGGGCGAGCAGTACTTC.

J is TRBJ1-6 and V is TRBV9, with unresolved D. The germline CDR1 and CDR2 sequences are SGDLS and YYNGEE. V lost 0 bases and J 7 bases, leaving 11 bases between the germline ends. The CDR3 covers 15 residues. The CDR3 reads CASSVVAGRNSPLHF. CDR3 DNA: TGTGCCAGCAGCGTAGTCGCGGGTAGGAATTCACCCCTCCACTTT.

The rearrangement uses TRBV10-3 and TRBJ1-1; the D is unclear. The V gene's germline CDR1 is ENHRY and CDR2 SYGVKD. This CDR3 spans 13 amino acids. The V end was cut by 10 bases, the J end by 1 base, with 13 bases between. As DNA, the CDR3 is TGTGCCACCCTTTGGCCGGGGAACACTGAAGCTTTCTTT. It yields the protein CATLWPGNTEAFF.

The V gene is TRBV7-9, the J gene TRBJ2-3, with 9 positions matching TRBD1. This CDR3 has 18 amino acids. J lost 6 bases, V lost 1 base, and 14 bases had no gene match. Germline values: CDR1 SEHNR, CDR2 FQNEAQ (reference sequence). The CDR3 DNA reads TGTGCCAGCAGCTTAGGGGGTTTTACGGGACAGGGAATCGATACGCAGTATTTT. Translated: CASSLGGFTGQGIDTQYF.